This T cell receptor (beta chain) was retrieved from a study of beta chain features in type 1 diabetes. With respect to this clone: Its antigen is still unknown.

Sorting that relied on CD45RO/CCR7/CD25/CD127/CD95/CD27 yielded CD4+ naive, central memory, regulatory and stem cell-like memory cells. The isolated RNA, all of it, was reverse transcribed, so expressed TCRB transcripts were what got sequenced. Some clones are missing from TCRdb's copy, which holds only in-frame ones; the method was immunoSEQ multiplex PCR. The sample lists under 300,000 clones; approximately 25% were seen once. Study-wide findings and caveats: In all four CD4+ subsets, TCRB CDR3 length was significantly, moderately reduced in type 1 diabetes. For patients and controls alike, PCR might favor shorter templates to the same degree. At VDJ recombination sites, type 1 diabetes patients had fewer insertions and more deleted nucleotides.

The CDR3 extends over 16 amino acids. Germline V gene data show CDR1 as SGHRS and CDR2 as YFSETQ. V lost 2 bases, J lost 2 bases, and 9 bases stayed unmatched. The specimen sequenced was naive CD4+ T cells from blood. The clonotype originates from a woman in her 30s with type 1 diabetes. This chain uses TRBV5-1 with TRBJ2-7, with 8 bases identical to TRBD1. Here the CDR3 reads CASSLSVTGDPYEQYF. The DNA of the CDR3 is TGCGCCAGCAGCTTATCAGTGACAGGGGACCCCTACGAGCAGTACTTC.